A single sample gave rise to the 10 T cell receptor beta chains below, sequenced in a study of T cell responses to AZD1222 COVID-19 vaccine. Clones were sequenced by immunoSEQ multiplex PCR, and TCRdb holds only the in-frame ones, with some missing. The sample has about 150,000 clones; 85% to 95% are singletons. The sample was peripheral blood, taken 28 days after the second AZD1222 dose. The source is an adult who received the AZD1222 COVID-19 vaccine.

V gene TRBV10-3 combines with J gene TRBJ2-7; D possibly corresponds to TRBD2 (6 bases). The CDR3 contains 12 residues. Germline CDR1 ENHRY, CDR2 SYGVKD. Trimming cost V 10 bases and J 3 bases, with 13 bases left between them. The CDR3 loop is CATSGVDYEQYF. The CDR3 DNA sequence: TGTGCCACCTCGGGGGTAGACTACGAGCAGTACTTC.

The CDR3: CASSWTSGGYEQYF. As DNA, the CDR3 is TGTGCCAGCTCCTGGACTAGCGGGGGCTACGAGCAGTACTTC. The chain joins TRBV27 to TRBJ2-7; 13 nucleotides agree with TRBD2. CDR1 and CDR2 (germline): MNHEY, SMNVEV (reference sequence). The CDR3 runs to 14 residues. The V segment lost 8 bases and the J segment 3 bases; nucleotides outside the gene matches: 4.

The chain is built from TRBV2 and TRBJ1-1, with D maybe TRBD1 (5 bases). The CDR3 spans 14 residues. Deletions cut 5 bases from V and 4 bases from J, with 14 bases between. CDR1 SNHLY and CDR2 FYNNEI come from the germline V gene. The CDR3 nucleotides are TGTGCCAGCAGTTCCAGGGTATTGGGCACTGAAGCTTTCTTT. Translation: CASSSRVLGTEAFF.

The rearrangement joins TRBV5-1 to TRBJ1-2; tentative D call: TRBD1 (5 bases). Deletions cut 4 bases from V and 3 bases from J, with 19 bases between. This CDR3 is 16 amino acids long. Germline loops: CDR1 SGHRS, CDR2 YFSETQ. CDR3 residues: CASSPRGPGTDYGYTF. CDR3 nucleotides: TGCGCCAGCAGCCCACGAGGCCCCGGGACCGACTATGGCTACACCTTC. Full variable domain (missing parts from reference TRBV5-1 and TRBJ1-2): KAGVTQTPRYLIKTRGQQVTLSCSPISGHRSVSWYQQTPGQGLQFLFEYFSETQRNKGNFPGRFSGRQFSNSRSEMNVSTLELGDSALYLCASSPRGPGTDYGYTFGSGTRLTVV.

This chain connects TRBV5-1 to TRBJ1-2; 10 bases map to TRBD1. The CDR3 extends over 16 amino acids. J lost 7 bases, V lost 0 bases, and 9 bases had no gene match. Per germline, CDR1 SGHRS and CDR2 YFSETQ. CDR3 sequence: CASSLGAPGQGSGYTF. The CDR3 DNA reads TGCGCCAGCAGCTTGGGGGCACCGGGACAGGGGTCTGGCTACACCTTC.

This clone was seen a few times. J is TRBJ2-7 and V is TRBV11-1, with 7 bases identical to TRBD1. Germline V gene sequence: CDR1 SGHAT, CDR2 FQDESV (reference sequence). With 4 bases clipped from V and 4 bases from J, the junction kept 1 base outside the gene matches. CDR3 length: 12 residues. Written as DNA, the CDR3 is TGTGCCAGCAGCTGGGACAGATACGAGCAGTACTTC. Encoded protein: CASSWDRYEQYF.

The gene calls are TRBV28 and TRBJ1-5, with 8 nucleotides matching TRBD1. The CDR3 length is 15 residues. Germline CDR1 MDHEN, CDR2 SYDVKM. The J segment lost 2 bases and the V segment lost 11 bases, leaving 11 bases of the junction unmatched. CDR3: CAGGQGIRGNQPQHF. The CDR3, as DNA: TGTGCCGGAGGACAGGGAATAAGGGGCAATCAGCCCCAGCATTTT. Filled out from reference TRBV28 and TRBJ1-5, the complete variable domain reads DVKVTQSSRYLVKRTGEKVFLECVQDMDHENMFWYRQDPGLGLRLIYFSYDVKMKEKGDIPEGYSVSREKKERFSLILESASTNQTSMYLCAGGQGIRGNQPQHFGDGTRLSIL.

With respect to this clone: The sample carries other DNA sequences with the same CDR3. The V gene is TRBV20-1, the J gene TRBJ1-1; D unclear. Germline loops: CDR1 DFQATT, CDR2 SNEGSKA (reference sequence). This CDR3 has 10 amino acids. Trimming stripped 3 bases from V and 5 bases from J, with 4 bases between. This chain's CDR3 is CSARGTEAFF. The DNA for the CDR3 is TGCAGTGCTAGGGGGACTGAAGCTTTCTTT.

The rearrangement uses TRBV20-1 and TRBJ1-2, with 7 bases lining up with TRBD1. Trimming removed 6 bases from V and 4 bases from J; junction bases left unmatched: 2. The CDR3 spans 11 residues. Germline values: CDR1 DFQATT, CDR2 SNEGSKA (reference sequence). The CDR3 bases are TGCAGTGCGTGGACAGGCTATGGCTACACCTTC. It is translated as CSAWTGYGYTF.

The V call is TRBV3-1 (or the pseudogene TRBV3-2), the J call TRBJ1-1, with D uncertain. The CDR3 covers 14 residues. The V end lost 0 bases, the J end lost 6 bases, and 11 bases lay between the germline ends. Germline-derived CDR1 and CDR2 are LGHDT and YNNKEL (reference sequence). This CDR3 reads CASSQERGGSEAFF. In DNA, the CDR3 is TGTGCCAGCAGCCAAGAACGGGGAGGGTCTGAAGCTTTCTTT.